These 15 T cell receptor beta chains share one sample of origin, sequenced in a study of beta chain features in type 1 diabetes. Reverse transcription of all isolated RNA meant that expressed TCRB transcripts were sequenced. The protocol was immunoSEQ multiplex PCR, while the TCRdb copy is restricted to in-frame clones and leaves out a portion. The data contain 860,000 or so clones, about a sixth of them singletons. The material sequenced was naive CD4+ T cells from blood. The receptors come from a young woman in good health.

In this sample, this clone turned up a few times. V gene TRBV28 combines with J gene TRBJ1-2, with D hard to call. The V gene's germline CDR1 is MDHEN and CDR2 SYDVKM. Trimming shortened V by 3 bases and J by 4 bases, and 6 bases separated the two germline ends. The CDR3 extends over 12 amino acids. The CDR3 DNA follows: TGTGCCAGCAGTTTGCCTGTCTATGGCTACACCTTC. Protein product: CASSLPVYGYTF.

The sample holds a few counts of this clone. CDR3 coding DNA: TGTGCCAGCAGGGGACTAGCGGGGGACAATGAGCAGTTCTTC. Translating it yields CASRGLAGDNEQFF. This chain connects TRBV6-5 to TRBJ2-1; 14 nucleotides match TRBD2. The CDR3 is 14 residues long. The germline CDR1 and CDR2 sequences are MNHEY and SVGAGI. Trimming removed 6 bases from V and 5 bases from J; junction bases left unmatched: 0.

This clone was seen only a few times. This chain uses TRBV10-3 with TRBJ2-3; TRBD2 agrees at 10 bases. V lost 4 bases and J lost 5; bases outside the gene matches: 3. The CDR3 is made up of 14 amino acids. Germline values: CDR1 ENHRY, CDR2 SYGVKD. CDR3 nucleotides: TGTGCCATCAGTGGACTAGCGGGTGGAGATACGCAGTATTTT. This gives the protein CAISGLAGGDTQYF.

The V gene is TRBV2, the J gene TRBJ1-5; possibly TRBD1 for D (5 bases). V was shortened by 1 base and J by 2 bases, with 15 bases between the two germline ends. CDR1 is SNHLY and CDR2 is FYNNEI in the germline V gene. CDR3 size: 17 residues. The CDR3 bases are TGTGCCAGCAGTGAAGGGCAGGTCGTGGGGGGCAATCAGCCCCAGCATTTT. Its protein product is CASSEGQVVGGNQPQHF.

V gene TRBV7-9 combines with J gene TRBJ1-1; 7 bases agree with TRBD1. V lost 11 bases and J lost 4; bases outside the gene matches: 7. This CDR3 spans 12 amino acids. Germline V lookup: CDR1 SEHNR, CDR2 FQNEAQ (reference sequence). The CDR3 DNA reads TGTGCCGGCGGCAGGGGGGTCACTGAAGCTTTCTTT. This encodes CAGGRGVTEAFF.

This chain uses TRBV5-1 with TRBJ2-7; the match to TRBD1 covers 9 bases. Germline V lookup: CDR1 SGHRS, CDR2 YFSETQ. CDR3 length: 14 residues. V lost 5 bases and J lost 5; bases outside the gene matches: 8. The CDR3 region has the DNA TGCGCCAGCAGACCCGGGACAGGGTTCAACGAGCAGTACTTC. This gives the protein CASRPGTGFNEQYF.

The rearrangement links TRBV28 to TRBJ2-5, with TRBD2 matching over 8 bases. J gave up 5 bases and V 6 bases, and 8 bases lay outside the gene matches. The CDR3 covers 14 residues. Looked up from germline, CDR1 is MDHEN and CDR2 is SYDVKM. The CDR3 sequence is CASSPGGVVETQYF. The CDR3, as DNA: TGTGCCAGCAGCCCGGGAGGGGTGGTTGAGACCCAGTACTTC.

The chain joins TRBV27 to TRBJ2-7; 11 nucleotides line up with TRBD2. With V trimmed by 5 bases and J by 0 bases, 9 bases remained unmatched. The germline CDR1 and CDR2 sequences are MNHEY and SMNVEV (reference sequence). CDR3 size: 17 residues. CDR3: CASSRGLAGTSSYEQYF. For the CDR3, the DNA is TGTGCCAGCAGTCGAGGACTAGCGGGTACTAGCTCCTACGAGCAGTACTTC.

The chain links TRBV2 to TRBJ1-5; D is uncertain. There are 14 residues in the CDR3. Trimming took 8 bases from V and 1 from J, leaving 12 bases between them. CDR1 is SNHLY and CDR2 is FYNNEI in the germline V gene. CDR3 residues: CASALGNSNQPQHF. In nucleotides, the CDR3 is TGTGCCAGCGCGCTCGGAAACAGCAATCAGCCCCAGCATTTT.

CDR3 coding DNA: TGTGCCAGCAGTTACTTCGGGGGTTCGAGGACTGAAGCTTTCTTT. Amino acid sequence: CASSYFGGSRTEAFF. The chain employs TRBV6-5 and TRBJ1-1; possible D gene TRBD1, 5 bases. CDR1 MNHEY and CDR2 SVGAGI come from the germline V gene. The CDR3 extends over 15 amino acids. Trimming removed 1 base from V and 5 bases from J, with 14 bases in between.

The genes are TRBV28 and TRBJ1-4; 11 bases line up with TRBD1. The V segment lost 7 bases and the J segment 8 bases; nucleotides outside the gene matches: 6. Germline CDR1 is MDHEN and CDR2 is SYDVKM. CDR3 length equals 14 residues. The CDR3 loop is CASTGQGAREKLFF. CDR3 bases: TGTGCCAGCACCGGACAGGGGGCGCGGGAAAAACTGTTTTTT.

The chain employs TRBV14 and TRBJ2-2; D call uncertain. CDR1 is SGHDN, CDR2 FVKESK, per germline. The CDR3 consists of 15 residues. V was cut by 2 bases and J by 3 bases, with 10 bases left in between. The CDR3 nucleotides are TGTGCCAGCAGCCAAAACCAAGCCCACACCGGGGAGCTGTTTTTT. Residues: CASSQNQAHTGELFF. Using reference TRBV14 and TRBJ2-2 for the parts outside the CDR3, the full variable domain is EAGVTQFPSHSVIEKGQTVTLRCDPISGHDNLYWYRRVMGKEIKFLLHFVKESKQDESGMPNNRFLAERTGGTYSTLKVQPAELEDSGVYFCASSQNQAHTGELFFGEGSRLTVL.

A word on this clone: Compared with germline, one end of the junction differs, possibly owing to a read error. The rearrangement links TRBV7-7 to TRBJ2-1; TRBD2 matches at 10 bases. This CDR3 contains 18 residues. CDR1 is SSHAT and CDR2 is FNYEAQ in the germline V gene (reference sequence). CDR3 residues: CASSLYRPGTSAYNEQFF. CDR3 in DNA: TGTGCTAGCAGCTTATACAGGCCCGGGACTAGCGCTTACAATGAGCAGTTCTTC.

This clone appeared a few times. The V call is TRBV28, the J call TRBJ2-4; weak D call: TRBD2 (6 bases). Per the germline V gene, CDR1 is MDHEN and CDR2 is SYDVKM. Trimming removed 3 bases at V and 7 bases at J, with 10 bases between. The length of the CDR3 is 13 residues. The CDR3 reads CASSFAGTNIQYF. CDR3 nucleotides: TGTGCCAGCAGTTTTGCCGGGACTAACATTCAGTACTTC.

The genes are TRBV18 and TRBJ1-5; 7 bases are a match to TRBD1. This CDR3 has 16 amino acids. Germline-derived CDR1 and CDR2 are KGHSH and LQKENI. V shed 6 bases, J shed 2 bases, and the junction held 10 bases outside the gene matches. DNA for the CDR3: TGTGCCAGCTCCCCCCGGGGCAGGGGGGGCAATCAGCCCCAGCATTTT. Amino acids: CASSPRGRGGNQPQHF.